These T cell receptor beta chains were read from a single sample in a study of neoadjuvant nivolumab and ipilimumab in lung cancer. TCRdb keeps only in-frame clones here, not all; method: immunoSEQ multiplex PCR. The table lists about 38,000 clones, 85% to 90% of them singletons. The sequencing here drew on peripheral blood, taken before neoadjuvant nivolumab, alone or with ipilimumab. The receptors were gathered from an adult with non-small cell lung cancer. Both conserved end residues are part of each CDR3. The D gene is left open where the match is weak. Only part of the rows carry a size: once, few, many, or a class if the clone is expanded.

D | size | J | V | CDR3 | DNA
TRBD2 | - | TRBJ2-3 | TRBV5-4 | CASSPLAGGATDTQYF | TGTGCCAGCAGCCCCCTGGCGGGAGGGGCCACAGATACGCAGTATTTT
- | - | TRBJ1-4 | TRBV11-2 | CASRPTGQGSEKLFF | TGTGCCAGCAGACCGACGGGACAAGGGAGCGAAAAACTGTTTTTT
TRBD2 | - | TRBJ2-3 | TRBV15 | CATSRTSAGSSTDTQYF | TGTGCCACCAGCAGAACATCAGCGGGATCTAGCACAGATACGCAGTATTTT
TRBD2 | - | TRBJ2-1 | TRBV11-3 | CASSLSSGSVDEQFF | TGTGCCAGCAGCTTATCTAGCGGGAGTGTTGATGAGCAGTTCTTC
TRBD2 | - | TRBJ2-7 | TRBV11-1 | CASRDIAGGHEQYF | TGTGCCAGCAGGGATATAGCGGGAGGCCACGAGCAGTACTTC
- | once | TRBJ2-3 | TRBV11-2 | CASRPGTLSTDTQYF | TGTGCCAGCAGACCTGGGACTCTTAGCACAGATACGCAGTATTTT
- | once | TRBJ2-5 | TRBV2 | CASPSSETGRGETQYF | TGTGCCAGCCCCTCCTCCGAGACGGGACGAGGGGAGACCCAGTACTTC
- | - | TRBJ2-7 | TRBV9 | CASSAGAGEPYEQYF | TGTGCCAGCAGCGCGGGGGCGGGAGAGCCCTACGAGCAGTACTTC
TRBD2 | - | TRBJ2-5 | TRBV7-9 | CASSLAGSSGQQETQYF | TGTGCCAGCAGCTTAGCCGGGTCTAGCGGACAACAAGAGACCCAGTACTTC
- | - | TRBJ1-2 | TRBV7-2 | CASSFRGSNGYTF | TGTGCCAGCAGCTTTCGGGGAAGTAATGGCTACACCTTC
- | - | TRBJ2-2 | TRBV7-2 | CASSPGSNTGELFF | TGTGCCAGCAGCCCCGGGAGTAACACCGGGGAGCTGTTTTTT
- | - | TRBJ1-5 | TRBV19 | CASRTGQYQPQHF | TGTGCCAGTAGGACAGGCCAATATCAGCCCCAGCATTTT
- | - | TRBJ2-5 | TRBV7-2 | CASSLAAGRGWETQYF | TGTGCCAGCAGCTTAGCCGCCGGGAGAGGCTGGGAGACCCAGTACTTC
TRBD2 | - | TRBJ2-7 | TRBV12-5 | CASAPSGSYEQYF | TGTGCTAGTGCTCCCAGCGGGAGCTACGAGCAGTACTTC
- | - | TRBJ1-4 | TRBV5-7 | CASSEWDGSNEKLFF | TGTGCCAGCAGCGAGTGGGACGGCTCTAATGAAAAACTGTTTTTT
- | - | TRBJ1-2 | TRBV19 | CASSMTPGVKDYGYTF | TGTGCCAGTAGTATGACTCCAGGGGTAAAAGACTATGGCTACACCTTC
- | - | TRBJ2-1 | TRBV19 | CASSMAGNEQFF | TGTGCCAGTAGTATGGCAGGAAATGAGCAGTTCTTC
- | - | TRBJ2-5 | TRBV5-6 | CASSFTGQETQYF | TGTGCCAGCAGCTTTACAGGACAAGAGACCCAGTACTTC
- | - | TRBJ1-2 | TRBV20-1 | CSAKRENYTF | TGCAGTGCAAAAAGGGAAAACTACACCTTC
- | - | TRBJ1-5 | TRBV27 | CASSLEGQPQHF | TGTGCCAGCAGTTTGGAGGGCCAGCCCCAGCATTTT
- | - | TRBJ1-2 | TRBV6-6 | CASSQIDKFYGYTF | TGTGCCAGCTCTCAGATAGACAAGTTTTATGGCTACACCTTC
- | - | TRBJ2-7 | TRBV30 | CAWSRGPLVQYF | TGTGCCTGGAGCCGGGGGCCCCTTGTGCAGTACTTC
- | - | TRBJ1-5 | TRBV6-1 | CASSVDSYNQPQHF | TGTGCCAGCAGTGTCGACAGTTACAATCAGCCCCAGCATTTT
TRBD1 | - | TRBJ1-1 | TRBV4-3 | CASSQTTGGTEAFF | TGCGCCAGCAGCCAGACGACAGGGGGCACTGAAGCTTTCTTT
- | - | TRBJ1-2 | TRBV28 | CASRTETPLGYTF | TGTGCCAGCAGGACAGAGACCCCCCTGGGCTACACCTTC
TRBD2 | - | TRBJ2-7 | TRBV5-4 | CASSLVTSGNEQYF | TGTGCCAGCAGCTTGGTGACTAGCGGGAACGAGCAGTACTTC
- | - | TRBJ2-2 | TRBV5-1 | CASSLQGTNTGELFF | TGCGCCAGCAGCTTACAGGGCACGAACACCGGGGAGCTGTTTTTT
- | - | TRBJ2-1 | TRBV9 | CASSVGSPRSYNEQFF | TGTGCCAGCAGCGTGGGCTCTCCTCGGTCCTACAATGAGCAGTTCTTC
TRBD2 | - | TRBJ2-7 | TRBV27 | CASTLTSGSAMYEQYF | TGTGCCAGCACGCTGACTAGCGGGAGTGCTATGTACGAGCAGTACTTC